This T cell receptor beta chain was recovered during a study of cytomegalovirus exposure and HLA in healthy donors. The PCR contained 60 Vbeta and 13 Jbeta primers. As handled by the study authors: In a later analysis, around 87 million unique TCR beta chains included roughly 11 million shared by two or more donors. Sequencing used immunoSEQ multiplex PCR; TCRdb keeps in-frame clones, though not all of them. V and J calls and clone size come straight from that table; D and trimming were deduced from the DNA. The sample consists of tens of thousands of clones, roughly nine tenths of them appearing once. The CDR3 is 16 residues long. In germline, CDR1 is SGHTA, CDR2 FQGTGA. Unmatched junction bases numbered 12, after V lost 5 bases and J lost 6 bases.

Sequencing input: PBMCs. The genes are TRBV7-3 and TRBJ2-1, with TRBD2 matching over 8 bases. The sequence was collected from a woman aged 18-29 years in good health and CMV-seronegative. DNA of the CDR3: TGTGCCAGCAGCACCAGGGGCCGGGAGGGCGGCAATGAGCAGTTCTTC. It is translated as CASSTRGREGGNEQFF. The full variable domain, with the rest looked up from reference TRBV7-3 and TRBJ2-1, is GAGVSQTPSNKVTEKGKYVELRCDPISGHTALYWYRQSLGQGPEFLIYFQGTGAADDSGLPNDRFFAVRPEGSVSTLKIQRTERGDSAVYLCASSTRGREGGNEQFFGPGTRLTVL.